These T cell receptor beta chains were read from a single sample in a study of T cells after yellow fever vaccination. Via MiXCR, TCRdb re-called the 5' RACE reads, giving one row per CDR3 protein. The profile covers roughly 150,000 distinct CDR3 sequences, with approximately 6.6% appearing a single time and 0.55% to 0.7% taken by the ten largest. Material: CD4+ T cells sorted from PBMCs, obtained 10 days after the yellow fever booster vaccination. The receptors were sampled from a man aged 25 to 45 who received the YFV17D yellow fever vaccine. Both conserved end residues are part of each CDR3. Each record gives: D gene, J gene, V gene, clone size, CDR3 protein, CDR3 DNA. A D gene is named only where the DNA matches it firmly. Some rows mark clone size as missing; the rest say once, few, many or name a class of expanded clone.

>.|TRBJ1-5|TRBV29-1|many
CSVTSGGKDQPQHF
TGCAGCGTTACCTCCGGTGGGAAAGATCAGCCCCAGCATTTT
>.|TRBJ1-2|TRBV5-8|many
CASSLWGGGYTF
TGTGCCAGCAGCTTGTGGGGCGGCGGCTACACCTTC
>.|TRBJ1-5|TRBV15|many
CATSTARSNQPQHF
TGTGCCACCAGCACCGCTCGAAGCAATCAGCCCCAGCATTTT
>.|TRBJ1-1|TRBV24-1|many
CATSDSTGAFF
TGTGCCACCAGTGATTCAACCGGAGCTTTCTTT
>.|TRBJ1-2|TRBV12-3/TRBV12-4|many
CASSYRSSTSYTF
TGTGCCAGCAGTTATCGCTCTAGTACTAGCTACACCTTC
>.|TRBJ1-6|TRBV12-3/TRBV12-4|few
CASSSESGSSPLHF
TGTGCCAGCAGTTCCGAGAGCGGAAGTTCACCCCTCCACTTT
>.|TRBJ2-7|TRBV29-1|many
CSAAPPGRIYEQYF
TGCAGCGCTGCCCCCCCCGGGAGAATATACGAGCAGTACTTC
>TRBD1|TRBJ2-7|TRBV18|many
CASSPPMTGTYEQYF
TGTGCCAGCTCACCACCAATGACAGGGACCTACGAGCAGTACTTC
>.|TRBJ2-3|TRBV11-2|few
CASSLSPTDTQYF
TGTGCCAGCAGCTTATCCCCCACAGATACGCAGTATTTT
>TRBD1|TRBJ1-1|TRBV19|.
CASSYGQGGHTEAFF
TGTGCCAGTAGTTACGGACAGGGTGGTCACACTGAAGCTTTCTTT
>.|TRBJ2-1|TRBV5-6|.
CARSSRDKQRLWFF
TGTGCCAGGAGCTCCCGGGACAAGCAACGACTGTGGTTCTTC
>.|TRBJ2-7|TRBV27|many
CASKGIDEQYF
TGTGCCAGCAAGGGTATTGACGAGCAGTACTTC
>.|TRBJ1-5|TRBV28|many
CATQGIQPQHF
TGTGCCACCCAGGGGATTCAGCCCCAGCATTTT
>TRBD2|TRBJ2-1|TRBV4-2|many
CASSQGTSGRNEQFF
TGTGCCAGCAGCCAAGGGACTAGCGGGAGGAATGAGCAGTTCTTC
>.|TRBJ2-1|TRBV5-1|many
CASSWGAASSYNEQFF
TGCGCCAGCAGCTGGGGGGCGGCGTCCTCCTACAATGAGCAGTTCTTC
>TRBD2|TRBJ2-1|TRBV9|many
CASSLRDYLGEQFF
TGTGCCAGCAGCCTCCGGGACTACCTAGGGGAGCAGTTCTTC
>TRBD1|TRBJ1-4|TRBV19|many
CASMGTGTNEKLFF
TGTGCCAGTATGGGGACAGGAACTAATGAAAAACTGTTTTTT
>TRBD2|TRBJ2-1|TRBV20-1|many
CSAPLAGPYNEQFF
TGCAGTGCGCCACTAGCGGGACCGTACAATGAGCAGTTCTTC
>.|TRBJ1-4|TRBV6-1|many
CASRTGTQTEKLFF
TGTGCCAGCAGAACCGGGACCCAGACGGAAAAACTGTTTTTT
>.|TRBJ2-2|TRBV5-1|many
CASRQAPNTGELFF
TGCGCCAGCAGACAGGCACCGAACACCGGGGAGCTGTTTTTT
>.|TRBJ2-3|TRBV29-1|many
CSVEVLTDTQYF
TGCAGCGTTGAAGTCCTCACAGATACGCAGTATTTT
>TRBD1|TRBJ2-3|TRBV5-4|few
CASSQETGGADTQYF
TGTGCCAGCAGCCAGGAGACAGGGGGCGCAGATACGCAGTATTTT
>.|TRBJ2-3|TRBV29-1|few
CSVDKDRRDTQYF
TGCAGCGTTGATAAGGACAGAAGAGATACGCAGTATTTT
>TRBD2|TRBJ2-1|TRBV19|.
CASTLVASGDNEQFF
TGTGCCAGTACTTTGGTGGCTAGCGGGGACAATGAGCAGTTCTTC
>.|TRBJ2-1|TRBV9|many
CASSVSSSYNEQFF
TGTGCCAGCAGCGTTTCATCCTCCTACAATGAGCAGTTCTTC
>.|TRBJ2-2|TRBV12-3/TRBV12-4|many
CASSPGRLGTLGELFF
TGTGCCAGCTCGCCCGGTCGGTTGGGGACTCTCGGGGAGCTGTTTTTT
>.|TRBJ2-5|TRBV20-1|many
CSAPSTTARETQYF
TGCAGTGCGCCGTCAACAACTGCACGGGAGACCCAGTACTTC
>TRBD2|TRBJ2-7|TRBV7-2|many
CASRVSSGGFYEQYF
TGTGCCAGCAGGGTTTCTTCGGGAGGGTTCTACGAGCAGTACTTC
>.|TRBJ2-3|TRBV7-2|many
CASSSSGLTLDTQYF
TGTGCCAGCAGCAGTTCGGGACTTACACTAGATACGCAGTATTTT
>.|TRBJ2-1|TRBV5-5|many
CASSLGGSPVVHEQFF
TGTGCCAGCAGCTTGGGTGGGAGCCCAGTGGTGCATGAGCAGTTCTTC